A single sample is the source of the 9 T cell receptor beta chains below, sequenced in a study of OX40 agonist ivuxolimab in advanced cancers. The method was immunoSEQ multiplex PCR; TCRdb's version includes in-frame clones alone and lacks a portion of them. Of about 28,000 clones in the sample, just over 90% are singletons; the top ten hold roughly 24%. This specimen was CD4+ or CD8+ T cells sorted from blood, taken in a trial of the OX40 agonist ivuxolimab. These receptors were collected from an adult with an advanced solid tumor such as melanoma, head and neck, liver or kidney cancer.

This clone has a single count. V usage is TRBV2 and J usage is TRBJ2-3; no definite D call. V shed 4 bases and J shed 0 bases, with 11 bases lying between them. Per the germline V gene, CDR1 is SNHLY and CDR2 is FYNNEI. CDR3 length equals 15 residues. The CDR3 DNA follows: TGTGCCAGCAGTGTTAGCCCAATTAGCACAGATACGCAGTATTTT. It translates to CASSVSPISTDTQYF.

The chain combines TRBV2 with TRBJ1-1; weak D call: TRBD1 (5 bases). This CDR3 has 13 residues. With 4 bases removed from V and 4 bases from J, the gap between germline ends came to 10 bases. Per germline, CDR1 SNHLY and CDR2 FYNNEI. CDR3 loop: CASSGGYGTEAFF. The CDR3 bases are TGTGCCAGCAGTGGGGGGTACGGCACTGAAGCTTTCTTT.

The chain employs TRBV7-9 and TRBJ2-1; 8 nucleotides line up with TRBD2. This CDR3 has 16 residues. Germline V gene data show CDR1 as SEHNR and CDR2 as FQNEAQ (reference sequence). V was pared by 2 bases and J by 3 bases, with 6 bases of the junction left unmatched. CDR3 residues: CASSLPGTRFYNEQFF. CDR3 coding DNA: TGTGCCAGCAGCTTACCCGGGACTAGATTCTACAATGAGCAGTTCTTC.

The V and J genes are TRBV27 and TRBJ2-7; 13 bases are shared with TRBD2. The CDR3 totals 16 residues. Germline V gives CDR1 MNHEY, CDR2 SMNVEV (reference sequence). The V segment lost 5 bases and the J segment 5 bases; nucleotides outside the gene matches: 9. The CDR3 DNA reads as TGTGCCAGCAGTCCTGGACTAGCGGGAGTTTTCCACGAGCAGTACTTC. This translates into CASSPGLAGVFHEQYF.

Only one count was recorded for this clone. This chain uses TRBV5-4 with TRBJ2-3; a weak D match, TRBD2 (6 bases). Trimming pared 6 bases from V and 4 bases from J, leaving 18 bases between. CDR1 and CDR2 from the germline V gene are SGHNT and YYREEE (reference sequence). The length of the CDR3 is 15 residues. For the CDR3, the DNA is TGTGCCAGCACCGATCTAGCGAATACCGCAGATACGCAGTATTTT. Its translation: CASTDLANTADTQYF.

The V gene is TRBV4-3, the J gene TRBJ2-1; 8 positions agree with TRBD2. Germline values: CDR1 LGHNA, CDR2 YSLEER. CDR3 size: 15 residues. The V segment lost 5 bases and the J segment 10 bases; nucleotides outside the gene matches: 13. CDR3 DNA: TGCGCCAGCAGCTTATCACTAGCGGTCAAAGGGGAGCAGTTCTTC. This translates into CASSLSLAVKGEQFF.

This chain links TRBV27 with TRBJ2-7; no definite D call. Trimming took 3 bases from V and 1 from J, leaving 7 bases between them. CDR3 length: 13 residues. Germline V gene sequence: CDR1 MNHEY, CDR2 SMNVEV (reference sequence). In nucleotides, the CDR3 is TGTGCCAGCAGTTTTGGACGGTCCTACGAGCAGTACTTC. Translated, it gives CASSFGRSYEQYF.

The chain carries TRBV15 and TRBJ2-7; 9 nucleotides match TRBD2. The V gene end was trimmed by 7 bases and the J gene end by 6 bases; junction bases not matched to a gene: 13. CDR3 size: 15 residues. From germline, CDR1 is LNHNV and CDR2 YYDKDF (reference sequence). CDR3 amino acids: CATTELAGVFGEQYF. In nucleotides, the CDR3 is TGTGCCACCACAGAATTAGCGGGAGTATTTGGCGAGCAGTACTTC.

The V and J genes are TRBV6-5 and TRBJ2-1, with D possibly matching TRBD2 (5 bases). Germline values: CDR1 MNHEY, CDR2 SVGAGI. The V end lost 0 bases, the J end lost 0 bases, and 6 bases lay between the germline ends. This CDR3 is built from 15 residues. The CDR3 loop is CASSYSGSSYNEQFF. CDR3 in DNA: TGTGCCAGCAGTTACTCGGGGAGCTCCTACAATGAGCAGTTCTTC.